This T cell receptor (beta chain) was identified during a study of CD8+ T cells in alopecia areata. Across the whole study: A 6-month off-drug phase came after tofacitinib, which had lasted 6 to 18 months.

General observations from the study: Patients shared TCRs less clearly than mice did, possibly owing to HLA. The study found higher clonality in lesional than normal scalp, especially in alopecia totalis/universalis.

Germline V CDR1 and CDR2: MDHEN, SYDVKM. CDR3 length: 15 residues. V gave up 6 bases and J gave up 5 bases; unmatched junction bases: 9. As part of sample collection, lesional scalp punch biopsies and peripheral blood were taken from alopecia areata patients. RNA, once extracted, was reverse transcribed into cDNA for use as the sequencing template. Produced via immunoSEQ multiplex PCR; TCRdb's table is partial and in-frame only. The profile covers fewer than 150,000 clones, with approximately 38% appearing a single time and approximately 2.8% taken by the ten largest. This clone was counted only a few times. What it binds is unknown.

The clonotype comes from a human donor with alopecia areata. This chain joins TRBV28 and TRBJ2-1, with 8 bases lining up with TRBD2. Sequences were obtained from CD4+ T cells sorted from blood. The CDR3 region is CASSYPGLVNNEQFF. The CDR3 nucleotides are TGTGCCAGCAGCTACCCGGGACTAGTGAACAATGAGCAGTTCTTC.